The sequence of this T cell receptor beta chain was determined in a study of T cell responses to AZD1222 COVID-19 vaccine. Concerning this clone: No antigen is known for it.

Sequencing was performed with immunoSEQ multiplex PCR; in TCRdb, only in-frame clones are kept and a portion is missing. This table holds around 130,000 clones, approximately 90% found once. The CDR3 is 12 residues long. Per the germline V gene, CDR1 is LGHDT and CDR2 is YNNKEL (reference sequence). V gave up 3 bases and J gave up 2 bases, with 3 bases separating them. Study observations and caveats: The number of AZD1222 recipients seropositive at baseline was only 5 to 7. Reportedly, nearly half the spike-specific TCRs target unmutated variant regions. Clonal diversity was possibly underestimated; the donors were predominantly white British and more often female. The span of vaccine-associated CD4 TCRs extended across spike, with dominance at 160-218 and 743-854.

The TCR was taken from an adult who received the AZD1222 COVID-19 vaccine. Sequenced here: peripheral blood, sampled 28 days after the second AZD1222 dose. The chain has TRBV3-1 (or the pseudogene TRBV3-2) and TRBJ2-3; D gene unclear. The CDR3 sequence: CASSQSTDTQYF. Written as DNA, the CDR3 is TGTGCCAGCAGCCAGTCCACAGATACGCAGTATTTT.